The entry below gives a single T cell receptor (beta chain) sequence along with its context. Its antigen is not identified. The data stem from a study of T cells in Graves' hyperthyroidism and ophthalmopathy. TCR beta CDR3 sequences were amplified from RNA transcripts. The TCR CDR3 was amplified in a first-round RT-PCR using the HTBI primer set. TCRdb processed the multiplex PCR reads anew with MiXCR; each CDR3 protein has one entry. The table shows around 700,000 distinct CDR3 sequences, with roughly 20% occurring only once. Study-level points and caveats: Stable hyperthyroidism and ophthalmopathy were separated using 13 V-J signatures.

Sequenced: blood. The sequence was collected from a woman in her fifties or sixties with Graves' hyperthyroidism that later progressed to Graves' ophthalmopathy.

The CDR3: CASSYTTRPAEAFF. In DNA, the CDR3 is TGTGCCAGCAGTTACACAACAAGGCCCGCTGAAGCTTTCTTT. The J gene is TRBJ1-1, the V gene TRBV6-6; D is undetermined. Trimming cost V 2 bases and J 6 bases, with 13 bases left between them. This CDR3 is 14 amino acids long. The germline gives CDR1 MNHNY, CDR2 SVGAGI (reference sequence).